The 7 T cell receptor beta chains in this list originate from one sample, sequenced in a study of cytomegalovirus exposure and HLA in healthy donors. 60 Vbeta and 13 Jbeta primers were used in PCR. The repertoire was sequenced with immunoSEQ multiplex PCR; TCRdb's copy has only in-frame clones and lacks some. Its listing shows 200,000 to 250,000 clones. The sequenced material came from PBMCs. These receptors were collected from a girl aged 2 to 10 in good health and CMV-seropositive.

The DNA of the CDR3 is TGTGCCAGTACCGTCCGTTGGACCTCGGGAACTGAAGCTTTCTTT. Protein: CASTVRWTSGTEAFF. The chain couples TRBV19 to TRBJ1-1; D remains unclear. Germline V gives CDR1 LNHDA, CDR2 SQIVND (reference sequence). This CDR3 has 15 residues. Trimming took off 7 bases at V and 5 bases at J, with 20 bases between the two ends. Using reference TRBV19 and TRBJ1-1 for the parts outside the CDR3, the full variable domain is DGGITQSPKYLFRKEGQNVTLSCEQNLNHDAMYWYRQDPGQGLRLIYYSQIVNDFQKGDIAEGYSVSREKKESFPLTVTSAQKNPTAFYLCASTVRWTSGTEAFFGQGTRLTVV.

V usage is TRBV19 and J usage is TRBJ1-5; D is undetermined. Germline values: CDR1 LNHDA, CDR2 SQIVND (reference sequence). The CDR3 covers 14 residues. The V end was cut by 7 bases, the J end by 0 bases, with 10 bases between. The CDR3, as DNA: TGTGCCAGTATGAGCGCGTATAGCAATCAGCCCCAGCATTTT. Encoded protein: CASMSAYSNQPQHF.

The chain joins TRBV18 to TRBJ1-5; maybe TRBD1 (5 bases). Trimming left V 3 bases short and J 6 bases short, with 6 bases between. The germline CDR1 and CDR2 sequences are KGHSH and LQKENI. The length of the CDR3 is 12 residues. The CDR3 DNA sequence: TGTGCCAGCTCACCTCAGGGTCAGCCCCAGCATTTT. This gives the protein CASSPQGQPQHF.

The chain combines TRBV6-5 with TRBJ1-1; D not certain. Germline CDR1 reads MNHEY; CDR2 reads SVGAGI. Trimming cost V 0 bases and J 3 bases, with 5 bases left between them. The CDR3 totals 13 residues. This CDR3 reads CASSYSKHTEAFF. In DNA form, the CDR3 reads TGTGCCAGCAGTTACTCGAAGCACACTGAAGCTTTCTTT.

This chain uses TRBV4-2 with TRBJ2-7; tentatively, D is TRBD2 (5 bases). Looked up from germline, CDR1 is LGHNA and CDR2 is YNFKEQ. The CDR3 is made up of 13 amino acids. The V and J ends lost 0 bases and 6 bases respectively, with 9 bases between them. CDR3 DNA sequence: TGTGCCAGCAGCCAAGATTTTGGGAGCGAGCAGTACTTC. Its protein product is CASSQDFGSEQYF.

The V gene is TRBV28, the J gene TRBJ2-1; D possibly corresponds to TRBD1 (6 bases). This CDR3 region has 16 residues. Germline CDR1 is MDHEN and CDR2 is SYDVKM. V dropped 4 bases and J dropped 8 bases, with 21 bases sitting between them. CDR3 loop: CASSWSQGRQVDEQFF. The CDR3 coding sequence is TGTGCCAGCAGTTGGTCACAGGGAAGACAGGTCGATGAGCAGTTCTTC.

The chain links TRBV4-1 to TRBJ2-6; 7 bases agree with TRBD1. The CDR3 runs to 20 residues. The germline V gene encodes CDR1 MGHRA and CDR2 YSYEKL. V gave up 3 bases and J gave up 0 bases; unmatched junction bases: 14. The CDR3 DNA sequence: TGCGCCAGCAGCCACCCAACTGGGCAGGGGGTGACCTCTGGGGCCAACGTCCTGACTTTC. It codes for CASSHPTGQGVTSGANVLTF.